The 19 T cell receptor beta chains reported below all come from one sample, sequenced in a study of early T cells in non-severe SARS-CoV-2 infection. TCRdb used MiXCR to reprocess the 5' RACE reads, holding one entry per CDR3 protein. The repertoire has about 18,000 distinct CDR3 sequences, around 5.7% of them found once; the top ten carry just under 6.5%. The sample comprised whole blood. These receptor sequences come from an adult who was a healthcare worker with PCR-confirmed SARS-CoV-2 infection or an uninfected control (not recorded which).

The sample holds a few counts of this clonotype. J is TRBJ2-1 and V is TRBV2; D uncertain. The CDR3 is 11 amino acids. V lost 2 bases and J lost 10, with 6 bases in between. The germline V gene has CDR1 SNHLY and CDR2 FYNNEI. The CDR3 coding sequence is TGTGCCAGCAGTGAATCGGCGGAGCAGTTCTTC. Its translation: CASSESAEQFF. The full variable domain, rest sourced from reference TRBV2 and TRBJ2-1, is EPEVTQTPSHQVTQMGQEVILRCVPISNHLYFYWYRQILGQKVEFLVSFYNNEISEKSEIFDDQFSVERPDGSNFTLKIRSTKLEDSAMYFCASSESAEQFFGPGTRLTVL.

This clonotype has ten or more counts. This chain links TRBV18 with TRBJ2-6; D is uncertain. In germline, CDR1 is KGHSH, CDR2 LQKENI. The V gene lost 4 bases and the J gene lost 1 base, with 2 bases spanning the gap. This CDR3 contains 13 residues. The CDR3 here is CASSQSGANVLTF. CDR3 coding DNA: TGTGCCAGCTCACAATCTGGGGCCAACGTCCTGACTTTC.

This clonotype was recorded at least ten times. The genes are TRBV29-1 and TRBJ1-5, with D unclear. Germline assignment: CDR1 SQVTM and CDR2 ANQGSEA. Trimming took 4 bases from V and 9 from J, leaving 4 bases between them. The CDR3 is made up of 9 amino acids. CDR3 DNA sequence: TGCAGCGTTGGGGGGCCCCAGCATTTT. Translated: CSVGGPQHF.

This clonotype was counted at least ten times. The chain has TRBV29-1 and TRBJ1-1; 7 bases agree with TRBD1. The CDR3 runs to 17 residues. Germline values: CDR1 SQVTM, CDR2 ANQGSEA. V gave up 4 bases and J gave up 0 bases; unmatched junction bases: 14. CDR3 nucleotides: TGCAGCGTTGTTCCGCAACAGGGGTCCCTTTTGAACACTGAAGCTTTCTTT. Translation: CSVVPQQGSLLNTEAFF.

This clonotype occurred a few times. V usage is TRBV28 and J usage is TRBJ2-1; 11 bases map to TRBD2. The CDR3 runs 16 residues. V lost 6 bases to trimming and J lost 9 bases; unmatched junction nucleotides: 13. Germline loops: CDR1 MDHEN, CDR2 SYDVKM. CDR3 DNA sequence: TGTGCCAGCAGAGGGACTAGCGGCTTTCTCGGGGGTGAGCAGTTCTTC. This codes for CASRGTSGFLGGEQFF.

This clonotype was counted many times. The gene calls are TRBV25-1 and TRBJ2-3; unclear D gene. The CDR3 has 11 amino acids. Germline CDR1 MGHDK, CDR2 SYGVNS. Between the trimmed V and J ends, which lost 6 bases and 5 bases, there was a span of 6 bases. CDR3 sequence reads: CASSYGDTQYF. DNA for the CDR3: TGTGCCAGCAGCTACGGAGATACGCAGTATTTT. The entire variable domain, with the rest obtained from reference TRBV25-1 and TRBJ2-3, is as follows: EADIYQTPRYLVIGTGKKITLECSQTMGHDKMYWYQQDPGMELHLIHYSYGVNSTEKGDLSSESTVSRIRTEHFPLTLESARPSHTSQYLCASSYGDTQYFGPGTRLTVL.

The V gene is TRBV28, the J gene TRBJ2-2; D is unclear. Germline-derived CDR1 and CDR2 are MDHEN and SYDVKM. This CDR3 region has 14 residues. Trimming removed 2 bases at V and 1 base at J, with 5 bases between. The CDR3 loop reads CASSLLRNTGELFF. CDR3 DNA sequence: TGTGCCAGCAGTTTACTCCGGAACACCGGGGAGCTGTTTTTT.

This chain joins TRBV11-2 and TRBJ2-3; maybe TRBD2 (6 bases). Per germline, CDR1 SGHAT and CDR2 FQNNGV. There are 15 residues in the CDR3. The V gene lost 1 base and the J gene lost 2 bases, with 10 bases spanning the gap. CDR3 amino acids: CASSLGGTNTDTQYF. The CDR3 DNA reads TGTGCCAGCAGCTTAGGCGGGACGAACACAGATACGCAGTATTTT.

This clonotype is medium-sized in the sample. This chain joins TRBV7-9 and TRBJ2-7; 8 positions agree with TRBD1. V was clipped by 5 bases and J by 5 bases; unmatched bases: 11. This CDR3 is built from 15 residues. CDR1 SEHNR and CDR2 FQNEAQ come from the germline V gene (reference sequence). This CDR3 reads CASSKRTGWLHEQYF. CDR3 coding DNA: TGTGCCAGCAGCAAAAGGACAGGGTGGCTTCACGAGCAGTACTTC.

This clonotype was observed a few times. V and J are TRBV6-5 and TRBJ1-1, with TRBD1 matching 7 bases. The CDR3 extends over 18 amino acids. CDR1 is MNHEY and CDR2 is SVGAGI in the germline V gene. Germline trimming cut 5 bases from V and 5 bases from J; bases unmatched to any gene: 20. The CDR3 protein is CASSGTGTEDTKGTEAFF. The CDR3 coding sequence is TGTGCCAGCAGTGGGACCGGGACAGAGGACACCAAGGGGACTGAAGCTTTCTTT.

This clonotype was counted ten times or more. The chain employs TRBV11-2 and TRBJ2-1; 14 bases fit TRBD2. CDR3 size: 18 residues. The germline CDR1 and CDR2 sequences are SGHAT and FQNNGV. Trimming took 3 bases from V and 8 from J; bases not matched to a gene: 12. The CDR3 reads CASSLGRTGLAGEDEQFF. For the CDR3, the DNA is TGTGCCAGCAGCTTGGGACGGACGGGACTAGCGGGAGAGGATGAGCAGTTCTTC.

This clonotype came up many times. This chain uses TRBV23-1 with TRBJ2-1; TRBD1 is a possible D gene (5 bases). TRBV23-1 is an open reading frame whose function is uncertain. The CDR3 is 16 amino acids. Trimming left V 0 bases short and J 4 bases short, with 13 bases between. CDR3: CASSQSGPDSYNEQFF. DNA of the CDR3: TGCGCCAGCAGTCAATCAGGTCCCGACAGTTACAATGAGCAGTTCTTC.

This sequence joins TRBV11-2 and TRBJ2-7, with TRBD2 matching 11 bases. The germline V gene has CDR1 SGHAT and CDR2 FQNNGV. This CDR3 contains 17 residues. V gave up 4 bases and J gave up 6 bases; unmatched junction bases: 14. The CDR3 spells CASSSISGRVAPVEQYF. The CDR3 coding sequence is TGTGCCAGCAGCTCTATTAGCGGGAGGGTAGCACCGGTCGAGCAGTACTTC.

This clonotype was observed many times. The CDR3 is CASSVDDFASYEQYF. The CDR3, as DNA: TGTGCCAGCAGCGTTGACGACTTTGCCTCCTACGAGCAGTACTTC. The chain has TRBV11-2 and TRBJ2-7; no firm D call. Germline loops: CDR1 SGHAT, CDR2 FQNNGV. Trimming removed 5 bases at V and 0 bases at J, with 14 bases between. This CDR3 has 15 amino acids.

The chain is built from TRBV5-1 and TRBJ2-2; a possible D gene is TRBD1 (5 bases). V lost 0 bases, J lost 4 bases, and 7 bases lay in between. Germline values: CDR1 SGHRS, CDR2 YFSETQ. This CDR3 has 14 amino acids. The CDR3 is CASSLGQLTGELFF. For the CDR3, the DNA is TGCGCCAGCAGCTTGGGACAGCTCACCGGGGAGCTGTTTTTT. Supplemented by reference TRBV5-1 and TRBJ2-2, the full variable domain reads KAGVTQTPRYLIKTRGQQVTLSCSPISGHRSVSWYQQTPGQGLQFLFEYFSETQRNKGNFPGRFSGRQFSNSRSEMNVSTLELGDSALYLCASSLGQLTGELFFGEGSRLTVL.

This clonotype showed up many times. This chain uses TRBV6-2 or TRBV6-3 with TRBJ2-7; a weak D match, TRBD2 (6 bases). This CDR3 has 14 amino acids. V lost 2 bases to trimming and J lost 3 bases, with 11 bases between them. Germline lookup yields CDR1 MNHEY and CDR2 SVGEGT. The CDR3 protein is CASSYGAGGYEQYF. The CDR3 DNA reads as TGTGCCAGCAGTTACGGCGCCGGGGGCTACGAGCAGTACTTC.

This clonotype was observed many times. The genes are TRBV28 and TRBJ2-7; weak D call: TRBD2 (6 bases). CDR3 length equals 15 residues. V was pared by 4 bases and J by 3 bases, with 16 bases between. Germline CDR1 reads MDHEN; CDR2 reads SYDVKM. The chain's CDR3 is CASSSAGSRDYEQYF. The CDR3 DNA reads TGTGCCAGCAGTTCTGCGGGGTCCCGCGACTACGAGCAGTACTTC.

This clonotype was recorded at least ten times. The rearrangement uses TRBV5-1 and TRBJ2-1; TRBD1 or TRBD2 may be the D gene (6 bases each). The germline CDR1 and CDR2 sequences are SGHRS and YFSETQ. Trimming cost V 2 bases and J 1 base, with 10 bases left between them. This CDR3 has 15 residues. In DNA form, the CDR3 reads TGCGCCAGCAGCTTCACGGGGGCTTCCTACAATGAGCAGTTCTTC. Its translation is CASSFTGASYNEQFF.

Details on this clonotype: A much larger clonotype is one base distant, so this may be a read error. Since the CDR3 does not end with the conserved phenylalanine or tryptophan, this likely comes from a read error. The chain is built from TRBV7-9 and TRBJ2-7; D might be TRBD1 (5 bases). The CDR3 runs to 16 residues. Trimming removed 5 bases from V and 7 bases from J, with 24 bases in between. The germline V gene has CDR1 SEHNR and CDR2 FQNEAQ (reference sequence). This chain's CDR3 is CASSVRPGNGPDEQYS. The CDR3 DNA sequence: TGTGCCAGCAGCGTTCGACCAGGGAATGGTCCGGATGAGCAGTACTCC.